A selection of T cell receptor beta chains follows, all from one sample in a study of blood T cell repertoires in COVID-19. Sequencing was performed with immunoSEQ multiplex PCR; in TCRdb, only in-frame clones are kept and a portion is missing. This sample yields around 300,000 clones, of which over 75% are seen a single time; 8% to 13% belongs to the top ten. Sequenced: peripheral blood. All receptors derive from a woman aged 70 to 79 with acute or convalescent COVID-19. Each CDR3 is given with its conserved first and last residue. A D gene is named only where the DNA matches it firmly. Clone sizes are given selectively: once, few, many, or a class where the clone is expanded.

DNA: TGTGCCAGTACGGCGGCGGGATGGGGAGAAAAACTGTTTTTT
CDR3: CASTAAGWGEKLFF
V: TRBV5-6
J: TRBJ1-4
D: -
size: -

DNA: TGTGCCAGCAGCCACCGGGACAGGGGGCCTCAGCCCCAGCATTTT
CDR3: CASSHRDRGPQPQHF
V: TRBV3-1/TRBV3-2
J: TRBJ1-5
D: TRBD1
size: -

DNA: TGTGCCAGCAGCGTATCCTCTGCCGGGGTCAAAGGCTATGGCTACACCTTC
CDR3: CASSVSSAGVKGYGYTF
V: TRBV9
J: TRBJ1-2
D: -
size: -

DNA: TGTGCCACCAGCTCGTGGCGGGGGGACGGGGAGACCCAGTACTTC
CDR3: CATSSWRGDGETQYF
V: TRBV15
J: TRBJ2-5
D: TRBD2
size: -

DNA: TGTGCCAGCAGCGTAGGATCACTTAGCAATCAGCCCCAGCATTTT
CDR3: CASSVGSLSNQPQHF
V: TRBV9
J: TRBJ1-5
D: -
size: once

DNA: TGTGCCAGTAGTAGGGCAGGCAATCAGCCCCAGCATTTT
CDR3: CASSRAGNQPQHF
V: TRBV19
J: TRBJ1-5
D: -
size: -

DNA: TGCGCCAGCAGCTTGCGGACAGGATCTCCCGGGGAGCTGTTTTTT
CDR3: CASSLRTGSPGELFF
V: TRBV5-1
J: TRBJ2-2
D: TRBD1
size: -

DNA: TGTGCCAGCAGTCCGACAGGGGGTGAAGCTTTCTTT
CDR3: CASSPTGGEAFF
V: TRBV12-3/TRBV12-4
J: TRBJ1-1
D: TRBD1
size: -

DNA: TGTGCCAGCAGTTTACCCGGGGGGAGGAATGAGCAGTTCTTC
CDR3: CASSLPGGRNEQFF
V: TRBV28
J: TRBJ2-1
D: TRBD2
size: -

DNA: TGTGCCAGCAGTTACGGGGCCAGGGTGAGAAATCAGCCCCAGCATTTT
CDR3: CASSYGARVRNQPQHF
V: TRBV6-2/TRBV6-3
J: TRBJ1-5
D: -
size: few

DNA: TGTGCCAGCTCACCGTCGGAGAGCAATCAGCCCCAGCATTTT
CDR3: CASSPSESNQPQHF
V: TRBV18
J: TRBJ1-5
D: -
size: -

DNA: TGTGCCAGCAGCTCTCTCTGGACAGGCTCTGGAAACACCATATATTTT
CDR3: CASSSLWTGSGNTIYF
V: TRBV11-2
J: TRBJ1-3
D: TRBD1
size: -

DNA: TGTGCCAGCAGTTTCGGGGGGTATGGCACCGGGGAGCTGTTTTTT
CDR3: CASSFGGYGTGELFF
V: TRBV6-2/TRBV6-3
J: TRBJ2-2
D: TRBD2
size: -

DNA: TGTGCTAGTGGTTTGGGAGGGACAGGGCTCACTGAAGCTTTCTTT
CDR3: CASGLGGTGLTEAFF
V: TRBV12-5
J: TRBJ1-1
D: TRBD1
size: -

DNA: TGTGCCAGCAGGTACGTGGGAGGCGTGAACACTGAAGCTTTCTTT
CDR3: CASRYVGGVNTEAFF
V: TRBV2
J: TRBJ1-1
D: -
size: -

DNA: TGTGCCAGCAGCCCACCGGGCCTAGCCGTGGGGGGTGAGCAGTTCTTC
CDR3: CASSPPGLAVGGEQFF
V: TRBV7-2
J: TRBJ2-1
D: -
size: -

DNA: TGTGCCAGCAGTATTAGGACAGGGCGAGCTTTCTTT
CDR3: CASSIRTGRAFF
V: TRBV12-3/TRBV12-4
J: TRBJ1-1
D: TRBD1
size: -

DNA: TGCAGTGCTCTAGCTACAGATACGCAGTATTTT
CDR3: CSALATDTQYF
V: TRBV20-1
J: TRBJ2-3
D: -
size: once

DNA: TGTGCCAGCAGCTTGATGGGCCAGGGGAGCACTGAAGCTTTCTTT
CDR3: CASSLMGQGSTEAFF
V: TRBV11-1
J: TRBJ1-1
D: -
size: -

DNA: TGTGCCAGCAGACCGACAGGGAATGGCTACACCTTC
CDR3: CASRPTGNGYTF
V: TRBV6-6
J: TRBJ1-2
D: TRBD1
size: -

DNA: TGTGCCAGCAGCCCCTCTTTCTCTGGAAACACCATATATTTT
CDR3: CASSPSFSGNTIYF
V: TRBV7-9
J: TRBJ1-3
D: -
size: -

DNA: TGCAGCGTTACGGACACACCTAGTGAAAAACTGTTTTTT
CDR3: CSVTDTPSEKLFF
V: TRBV29-1
J: TRBJ1-4
D: -
size: -

DNA: TGCGCCAGCAGCCAGCTGACAGGGGCCTATGGCTACACCTTC
CDR3: CASSQLTGAYGYTF
V: TRBV4-1
J: TRBJ1-2
D: TRBD1
size: -

DNA: TGTGCCAGCAGTTCCCTACTCCCCACCGGGGAGCTGTTTTTT
CDR3: CASSSLLPTGELFF
V: TRBV6-5
J: TRBJ2-2
D: -
size: -

DNA: TGTGCCACCAGTGCGGCTGGCTCGGGTGGCTACACCTTC
CDR3: CATSAAGSGGYTF
V: TRBV24-1
J: TRBJ1-2
D: -
size: -

DNA: TGCGCCAGCAGCAACCTACAGGGGTCCGCGGGCGAGCAGTACTTC
CDR3: CASSNLQGSAGEQYF
V: TRBV5-1
J: TRBJ2-7
D: TRBD1
size: -

DNA: TGTGCCAGCAGCTTAGACGCGGGACTACCGAACACTGAAGCTTTCTTT
CDR3: CASSLDAGLPNTEAFF
V: TRBV11-2
J: TRBJ1-1
D: -
size: once

DNA: TGTGCCAGCCACTCACGGGATGGAATCTATGGCTACACCTTC
CDR3: CASHSRDGIYGYTF
V: TRBV19
J: TRBJ1-2
D: -
size: -

DNA: TGTGCCAGCACCCTTACCAGCTATGGCTACACCTTC
CDR3: CASTLTSYGYTF
V: TRBV12-3/TRBV12-4
J: TRBJ1-2
D: -
size: -

DNA: TGTGCCAGTTCGCAGGGGATTGGCTACACCTTC
CDR3: CASSQGIGYTF
V: TRBV6-5
J: TRBJ1-2
D: -
size: -

DNA: TGTGCCAGCAGTCCGGCCGCGCCAGGGTATGGCTACACCTTC
CDR3: CASSPAAPGYGYTF
V: TRBV5-4
J: TRBJ1-2
D: -
size: -

DNA: TGTGCCAGCAGCTTACAGGGGTCCAACACAGATACGCAGTATTTT
CDR3: CASSLQGSNTDTQYF
V: TRBV7-6
J: TRBJ2-3
D: -
size: -

DNA: TGCAGCGTTGAGTCTAGCGGGGGGCCGTACACAGATACGCAGTATTTT
CDR3: CSVESSGGPYTDTQYF
V: TRBV29-1
J: TRBJ2-3
D: TRBD2
size: -

DNA: TGTGCCAGTTCTCCGGGACAGGGTGCTTTCTACGAGCAGTACTTC
CDR3: CASSPGQGAFYEQYF
V: TRBV18
J: TRBJ2-7
D: TRBD1
size: -

DNA: TGTGCCAGTACTAACCTCTACTCAAAACAGGGAAGGGATGAGCAGTTCTTC
CDR3: CASTNLYSKQGRDEQFF
V: TRBV19
J: TRBJ2-1
D: -
size: -

DNA: TGCGCCAGCAGCCAATCTCTTGGGACAGGGAACAATGAGCAGTTCTTC
CDR3: CASSQSLGTGNNEQFF
V: TRBV4-1
J: TRBJ2-1
D: TRBD1
size: few

DNA: TGCGCCAGCAGCTACGCCGGGGGTAGCAATCAGCCCCAGCATTTT
CDR3: CASSYAGGSNQPQHF
V: TRBV5-1
J: TRBJ1-5
D: -
size: -

DNA: TGTGCCACCAGCAGAGGGGGCGGGGGACAGCCCCAGCATTTT
CDR3: CATSRGGGGQPQHF
V: TRBV15
J: TRBJ1-5
D: -
size: once

DNA: TGTGCCAGCAGCTTATACGGGGACACTGAAGCTTTCTTT
CDR3: CASSLYGDTEAFF
V: TRBV7-9
J: TRBJ1-1
D: -
size: -

DNA: TGTGCCAGCAGAGACGAGGCCCGCCTCACAGATACGCAGTATTTT
CDR3: CASRDEARLTDTQYF
V: TRBV2
J: TRBJ2-3
D: -
size: -

DNA: TGTGCCAGTAGTACCGGGGACACCCTCGGAGGCTACACCTTC
CDR3: CASSTGDTLGGYTF
V: TRBV19
J: TRBJ1-2
D: -
size: few